This TCR beta chain was retrieved from a study of OX40 agonist ivuxolimab in advanced cancers. Study-level information: The patients received ivuxolimab by intravenous route every 2 weeks at 0.01 to 10 mg/kg. Of the participants, about 40% had some prior anti-PD-1, anti-PD-L1 or anti-CTLA-4 therapy, which was allowed. Two patients with cutaneous melanoma and one with hepatocellular carcinoma, three in total, showed partial responses. General observations from the study: The average count of expanded clones was higher among CD8+ T cells than among CD4+.

About this clone itself: No antigen is known for it.

There are 12 residues in the CDR3. The V gene lost 4 bases and the J gene lost 0 bases, with 4 bases spanning the gap. Germline CDR1 and CDR2: ENHRY and SYGVKD. Measured with immunoSEQ multiplex PCR; TCRdb has only the in-frame clones, and not every one. The profile shows about 85,000 clones, about 86% of them singletons. This TCR derives from an adult with an advanced solid tumor such as melanoma, head and neck, liver or kidney cancer. The chain joins TRBV10-3 to TRBJ2-7; D remains ambiguous. The specimen was CD4+ or CD8+ T cells sorted from blood, collected in a trial of the OX40 agonist ivuxolimab. The CDR3 sequence is CAISGDSYEQYF. The CDR3 coding sequence is TGTGCCATCAGTGGGGACTCCTACGAGCAGTACTTC.